This T cell receptor beta chain appears in the sequencing data of a study of response to subunit inactivated influenza vaccine. The study, taken as a whole, reports: Each seasonal flu vaccination may recruit only limited new T cells, authors suggested.

TCRdb re-derived calls from the RT-PCR reads in MiXCR, one entry per CDR3 protein. The sample lists 550,000 to 800,000 distinct CDR3 sequences, around 13% occurring once. Germline V gene data show CDR1 as SGHTA and CDR2 as FQGNSA. The CDR3 contains 13 residues. A remark on this clonotype: Antigen unknown. A much more abundant neighbour one base away suggests this may be a read error.

The V and J genes are TRBV7-2 and TRBJ2-3, with D unclear. Here the sequenced sample was PBMCs from blood, taken approximately 15 days before vaccination. The TCR comes from a man aged 45-65 years who received an inactivated influenza vaccine. The CDR3 DNA reads TGTGCCAACAGCTTATCTACGATGGATACGCAGTATTTT. Protein sequence: CANSLSTMDTQYF. The full variable domain, in which reference TRBV7-2 and TRBJ2-3 provide the parts outside the CDR3, is GAGVSQSPSNKVTEKGKDVELRCDPISGHTALYWYRQSLGQGLEFLIYFQGNSAPDKSGLPSDRFSAERTGGSVSTLTIQRTQQEDSAVYLCANSLSTMDTQYFGPGTRLTVL.